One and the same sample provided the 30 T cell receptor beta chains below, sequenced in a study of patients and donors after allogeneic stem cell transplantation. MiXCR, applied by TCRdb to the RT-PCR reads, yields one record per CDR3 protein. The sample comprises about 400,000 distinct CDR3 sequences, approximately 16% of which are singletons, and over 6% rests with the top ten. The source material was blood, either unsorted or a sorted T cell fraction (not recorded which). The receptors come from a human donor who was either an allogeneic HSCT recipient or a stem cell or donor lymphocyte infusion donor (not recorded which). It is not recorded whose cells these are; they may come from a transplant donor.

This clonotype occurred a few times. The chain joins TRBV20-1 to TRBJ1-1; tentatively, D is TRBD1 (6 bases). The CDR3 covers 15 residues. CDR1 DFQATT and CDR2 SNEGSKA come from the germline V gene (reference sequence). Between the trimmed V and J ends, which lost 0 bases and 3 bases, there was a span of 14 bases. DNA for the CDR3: TGCAGTGCTAGAGATCCCCTTGAGGGGGACACTGAAGCTTTCTTT. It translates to CSARDPLEGDTEAFF.

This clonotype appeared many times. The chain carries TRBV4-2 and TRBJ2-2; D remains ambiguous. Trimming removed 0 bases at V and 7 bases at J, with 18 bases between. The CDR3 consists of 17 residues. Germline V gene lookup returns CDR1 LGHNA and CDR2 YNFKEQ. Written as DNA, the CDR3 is TGTGCCAGCAGCCAAGAGGATGCGCGCCGGTTGAGCGGGGAGCTGTTTTTT. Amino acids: CASSQEDARRLSGELFF.

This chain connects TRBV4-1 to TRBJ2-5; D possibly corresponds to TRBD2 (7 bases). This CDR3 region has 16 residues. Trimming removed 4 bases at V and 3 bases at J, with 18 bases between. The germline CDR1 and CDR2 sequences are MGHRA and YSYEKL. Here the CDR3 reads CASSRAYREGEETQYF. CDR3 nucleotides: TGCGCCAGCAGCCGGGCCTACAGGGAGGGGGAAGAGACCCAGTACTTC.

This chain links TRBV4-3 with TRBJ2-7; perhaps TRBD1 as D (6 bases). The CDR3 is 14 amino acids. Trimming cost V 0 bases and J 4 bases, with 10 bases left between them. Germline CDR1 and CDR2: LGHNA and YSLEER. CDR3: CASSQDWTEYEQYF. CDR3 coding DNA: TGCGCCAGCAGCCAAGATTGGACAGAATACGAGCAGTACTTC.

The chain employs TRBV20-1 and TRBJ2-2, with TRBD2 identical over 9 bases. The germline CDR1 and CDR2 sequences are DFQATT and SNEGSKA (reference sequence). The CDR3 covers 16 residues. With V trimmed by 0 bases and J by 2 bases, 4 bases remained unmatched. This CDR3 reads CSARDGRGGNTGELFF. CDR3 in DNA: TGCAGTGCTAGAGATGGGCGGGGGGGCAACACCGGGGAGCTGTTTTTT.

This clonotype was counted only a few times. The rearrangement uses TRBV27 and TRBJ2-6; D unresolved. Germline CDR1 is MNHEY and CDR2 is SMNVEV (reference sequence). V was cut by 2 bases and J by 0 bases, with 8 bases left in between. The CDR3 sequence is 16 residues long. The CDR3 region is CASSLGFLSGANVLTF. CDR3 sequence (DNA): TGTGCCAGCAGTTTAGGGTTTCTCTCTGGGGCCAACGTCCTGACTTTC.

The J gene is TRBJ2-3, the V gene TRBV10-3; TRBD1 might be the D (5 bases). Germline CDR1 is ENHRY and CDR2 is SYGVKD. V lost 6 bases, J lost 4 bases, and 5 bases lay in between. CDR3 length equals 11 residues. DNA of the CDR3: TGTGCCATCAGGGGGCCAGATACGCAGTATTTT. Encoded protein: CAIRGPDTQYF.

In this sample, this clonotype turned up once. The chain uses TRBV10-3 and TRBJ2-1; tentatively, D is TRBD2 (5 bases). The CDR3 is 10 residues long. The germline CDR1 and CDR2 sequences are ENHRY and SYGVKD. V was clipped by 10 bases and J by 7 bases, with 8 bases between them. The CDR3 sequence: CATRGNEQFF. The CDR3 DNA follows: TGTGCCACCCGAGGGAATGAGCAGTTCTTC.

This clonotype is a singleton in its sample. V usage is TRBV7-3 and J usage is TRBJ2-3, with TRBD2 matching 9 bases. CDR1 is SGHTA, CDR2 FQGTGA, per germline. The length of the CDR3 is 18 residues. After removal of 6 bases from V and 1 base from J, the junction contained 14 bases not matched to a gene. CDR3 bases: TGTGCCAGCAGTCGAAACCTTAAGACTAGCGGCCGCACAGATACGCAGTATTTT. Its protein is CASSRNLKTSGRTDTQYF.

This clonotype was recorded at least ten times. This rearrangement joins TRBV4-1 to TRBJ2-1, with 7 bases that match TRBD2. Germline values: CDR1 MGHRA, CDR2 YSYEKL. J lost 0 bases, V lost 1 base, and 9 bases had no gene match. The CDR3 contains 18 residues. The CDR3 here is CASSQVGRERLSYNEQFF. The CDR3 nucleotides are TGCGCCAGCAGCCAAGTGGGGCGGGAGCGCCTCTCCTACAATGAGCAGTTCTTC.

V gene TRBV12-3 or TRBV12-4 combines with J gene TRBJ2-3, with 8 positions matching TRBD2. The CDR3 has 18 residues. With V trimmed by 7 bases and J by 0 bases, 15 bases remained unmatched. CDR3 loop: CASKPWASGLSSTDTQYF. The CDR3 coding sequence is TGTGCCAGCAAGCCTTGGGCTAGCGGGTTGTCGAGCACAGATACGCAGTATTTT.

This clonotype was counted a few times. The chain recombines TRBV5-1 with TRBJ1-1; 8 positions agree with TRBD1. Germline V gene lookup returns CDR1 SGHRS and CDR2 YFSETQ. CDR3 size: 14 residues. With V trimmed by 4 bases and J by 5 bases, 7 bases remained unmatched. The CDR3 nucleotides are TGCGCCAGCAGCCCCGGACAGGGACGGACTGAAGCTTTCTTT. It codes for CASSPGQGRTEAFF.

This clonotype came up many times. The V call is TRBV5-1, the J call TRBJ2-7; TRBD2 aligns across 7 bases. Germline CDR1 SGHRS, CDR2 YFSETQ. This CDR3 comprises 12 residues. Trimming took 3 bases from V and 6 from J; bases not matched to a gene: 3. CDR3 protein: CASSSGLGEQYF. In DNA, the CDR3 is TGCGCCAGCAGCTCAGGACTAGGCGAGCAGTACTTC.

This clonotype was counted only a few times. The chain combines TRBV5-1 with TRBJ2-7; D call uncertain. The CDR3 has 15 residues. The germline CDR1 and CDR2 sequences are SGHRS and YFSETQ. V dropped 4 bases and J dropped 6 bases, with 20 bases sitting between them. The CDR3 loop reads CASSVGQRRSVEQYF. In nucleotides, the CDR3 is TGCGCCAGCAGCGTGGGTCAGCGAAGATCTGTCGAGCAGTACTTC.

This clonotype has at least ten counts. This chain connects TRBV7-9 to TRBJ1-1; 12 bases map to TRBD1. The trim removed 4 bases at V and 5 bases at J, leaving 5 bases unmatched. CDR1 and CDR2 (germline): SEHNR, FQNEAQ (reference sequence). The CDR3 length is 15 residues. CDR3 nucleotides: TGTGCCAGCAGCTCCGGGACAGGGGGCCGTACTGAAGCTTTCTTT. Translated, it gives CASSSGTGGRTEAFF.

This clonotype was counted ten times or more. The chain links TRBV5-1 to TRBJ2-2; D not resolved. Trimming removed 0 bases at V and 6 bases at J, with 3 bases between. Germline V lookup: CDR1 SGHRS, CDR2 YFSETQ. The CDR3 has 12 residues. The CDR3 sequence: CASSLDSGELFF. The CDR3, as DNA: TGCGCCAGCAGCTTGGACTCCGGGGAGCTGTTTTTT.

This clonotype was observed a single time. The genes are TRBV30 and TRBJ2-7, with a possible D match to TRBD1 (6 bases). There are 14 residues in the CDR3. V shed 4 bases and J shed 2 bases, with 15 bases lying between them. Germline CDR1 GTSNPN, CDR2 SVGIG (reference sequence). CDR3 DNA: TGTGCCTGGACTAAAGACAGGAGACCCTACGAGCAGTACTTC. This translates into CAWTKDRRPYEQYF.

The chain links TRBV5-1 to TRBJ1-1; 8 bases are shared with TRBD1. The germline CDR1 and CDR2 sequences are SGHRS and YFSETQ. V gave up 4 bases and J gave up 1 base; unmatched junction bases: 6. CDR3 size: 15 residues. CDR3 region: CASSLRDRQNTEAFF. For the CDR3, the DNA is TGCGCCAGCAGCCTCCGGGACAGGCAGAACACTGAAGCTTTCTTT.

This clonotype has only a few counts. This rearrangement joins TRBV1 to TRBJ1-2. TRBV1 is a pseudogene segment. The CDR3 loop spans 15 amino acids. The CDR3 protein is CTSSRPDTAQGDYTF. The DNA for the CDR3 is TGCACCAGCAGCCGCCCAGACACTGCCCAAGGAGACTACACCTTC.

The CDR3 here is CATSRDRDGSKNIQYF. CDR3 coding DNA: TGTGCCACCAGCAGAGATCGGGACGGTTCAAAAAACATTCAGTACTTC. The V and J genes are TRBV15 and TRBJ2-4; D is tentatively TRBD1 or TRBD2 (5 bases each). CDR1 is LNHNV and CDR2 is YYDKDF in the germline V gene (reference sequence). V was trimmed by 0 bases and J by 4 bases, leaving 13 bases between them. The CDR3 is 16 residues long.

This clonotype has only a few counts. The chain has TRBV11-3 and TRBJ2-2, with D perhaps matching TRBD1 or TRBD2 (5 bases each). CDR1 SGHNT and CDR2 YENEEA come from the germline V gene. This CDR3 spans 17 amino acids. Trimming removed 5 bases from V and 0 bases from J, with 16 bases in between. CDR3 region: CASSPGTRSTNTGELFF. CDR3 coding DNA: TGTGCCAGCAGCCCTGGGACCCGATCTACGAACACCGGGGAGCTGTTTTTT. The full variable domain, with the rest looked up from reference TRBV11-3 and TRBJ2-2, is EAGVVQSPRYKIIEKKQPVAFWCNPISGHNTLYWYLQNLGQGPELLIRYENEEAVDDSQLPKDRFSAERLKGVDSTLKIQPAELGDSAVYLCASSPGTRSTNTGELFFGEGSRLTVL.

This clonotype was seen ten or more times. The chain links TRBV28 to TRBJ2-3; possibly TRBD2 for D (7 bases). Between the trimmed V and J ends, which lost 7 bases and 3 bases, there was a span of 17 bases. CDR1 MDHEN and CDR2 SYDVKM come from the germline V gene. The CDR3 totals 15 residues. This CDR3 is CASTPSGGPTDTQYF. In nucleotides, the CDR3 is TGTGCCAGCACCCCCTCCGGGGGGCCGACAGATACGCAGTATTTT.

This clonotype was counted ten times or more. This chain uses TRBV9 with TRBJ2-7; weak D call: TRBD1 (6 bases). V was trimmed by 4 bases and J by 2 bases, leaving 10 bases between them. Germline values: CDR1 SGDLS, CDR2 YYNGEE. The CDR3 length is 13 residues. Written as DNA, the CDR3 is TGTGCCAGCAGCCCCGGGACAACCTACGAGCAGTACTTC. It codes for CASSPGTTYEQYF.

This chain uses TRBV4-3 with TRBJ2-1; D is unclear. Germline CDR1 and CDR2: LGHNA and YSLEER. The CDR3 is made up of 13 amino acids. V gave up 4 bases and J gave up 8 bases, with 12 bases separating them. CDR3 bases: TGCGCCAGCAGCCCGCGGCGGTGGGATGAGCAGTTCTTC. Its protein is CASSPRRWDEQFF.

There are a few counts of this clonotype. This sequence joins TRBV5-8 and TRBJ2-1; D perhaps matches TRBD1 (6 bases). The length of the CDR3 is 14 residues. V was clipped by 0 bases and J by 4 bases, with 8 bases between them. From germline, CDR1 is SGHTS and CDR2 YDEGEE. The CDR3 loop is CASSLDRAYNEQFF. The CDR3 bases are TGTGCCAGCAGCTTGGACAGGGCGTACAATGAGCAGTTCTTC.

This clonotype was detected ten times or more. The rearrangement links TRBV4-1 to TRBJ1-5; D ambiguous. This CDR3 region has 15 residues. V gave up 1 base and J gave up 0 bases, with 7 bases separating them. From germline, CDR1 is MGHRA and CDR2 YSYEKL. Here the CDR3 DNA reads TGCGCCAGCAGCCAAGTGGGGTATAGCAATCAGCCCCAGCATTTT. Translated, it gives CASSQVGYSNQPQHF.

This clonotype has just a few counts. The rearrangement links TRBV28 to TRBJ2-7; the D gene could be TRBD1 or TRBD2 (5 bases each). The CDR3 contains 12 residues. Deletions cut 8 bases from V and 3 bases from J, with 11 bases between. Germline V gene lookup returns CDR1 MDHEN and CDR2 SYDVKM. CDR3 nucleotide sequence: TGTGCCAGCGCCGGGACCGACTACGAGCAGTACTTC. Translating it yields CASAGTDYEQYF.

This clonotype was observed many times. Here the CDR3 reads CATSDSRVVNQPQHF. Written as DNA, the CDR3 is TGTGCCACCAGTGATTCTCGGGTAGTCAATCAGCCCCAGCATTTT. The V gene is TRBV24-1, the J gene TRBJ1-5; D not certain. CDR1 is KGHDR, CDR2 SFDVKD, per germline. V was shortened by 2 bases and J by 3 bases, with 10 bases between the two germline ends. The CDR3 is 15 residues long.

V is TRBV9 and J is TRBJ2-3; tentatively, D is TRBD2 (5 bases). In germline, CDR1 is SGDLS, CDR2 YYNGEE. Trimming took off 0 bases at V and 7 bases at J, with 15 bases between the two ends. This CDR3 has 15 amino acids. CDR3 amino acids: CASSVATRGWNTQYF. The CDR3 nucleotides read TGTGCCAGCAGCGTAGCGACCCGGGGATGGAATACGCAGTATTTT.

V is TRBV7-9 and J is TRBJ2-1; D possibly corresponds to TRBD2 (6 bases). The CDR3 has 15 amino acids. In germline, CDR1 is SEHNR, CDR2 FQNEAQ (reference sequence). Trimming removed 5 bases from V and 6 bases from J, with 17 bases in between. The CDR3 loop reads CASSLARTTINEQFF. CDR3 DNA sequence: TGTGCCAGCAGCCTGGCCAGGACTACAATCAATGAGCAGTTCTTC.